These 27 T cell receptor beta chains were sequenced from one sample in a study of OX40 agonist ivuxolimab in advanced cancers. Assay used: immunoSEQ multiplex PCR; TCRdb lists only in-frame clones, some missing. The table shows some 25,000 clones, with over 75% occurring only once. The input for sequencing was CD4+ or CD8+ T cells sorted from blood, taken in a trial of the OX40 agonist ivuxolimab. These receptors were taken from an adult with an advanced solid tumor such as melanoma, head and neck, liver or kidney cancer.

V is TRBV4-3 and J is TRBJ2-7; D remains ambiguous. The CDR3 length is 12 residues. Germline lookup yields CDR1 LGHNA and CDR2 YSLEER. Deletions cut 0 bases from V and 5 bases from J, with 5 bases between. The CDR3 region is CASSQEGDEQYF. CDR3 DNA sequence: TGCGCCAGCAGCCAAGAGGGCGACGAGCAGTACTTC.

The rearrangement links TRBV5-1 to TRBJ1-3, with D maybe TRBD1 (5 bases). The CDR3 spans 16 residues. The V gene lost 0 bases and the J gene lost 4 bases, with 14 bases spanning the gap. Germline V gene sequence: CDR1 SGHRS, CDR2 YFSETQ. CDR3 sequence (DNA): TGCGCCAGCAGCTTGGTCGGGGGTCGCTACGGAAACACCATATATTTT. It codes for CASSLVGGRYGNTIYF.

The V and J genes are TRBV7-6 and TRBJ2-3; 13 bases are a match to TRBD2. Trimming cost V 1 base and J 5 bases; bases outside gene matches: 6. Germline V gene data show CDR1 as SGHVS and CDR2 as FNYEAQ. The CDR3 extends over 17 amino acids. The CDR3 nucleotides read TGTGCCAGCAGCTTAGACACTAGCGGGAGGGCCGGAGATACGCAGTATTTT. Translation: CASSLDTSGRAGDTQYF.

J is TRBJ2-3 and V is TRBV28; 12 bases map to TRBD1. Looked up from germline, CDR1 is MDHEN and CDR2 is SYDVKM. The CDR3 is made up of 15 amino acids. With 6 bases clipped from V and 1 base from J, the junction kept 2 bases outside the gene matches. CDR3 residues: CASRGQGAGTDTQYF. CDR3 nucleotide sequence: TGTGCCAGCAGGGGACAGGGGGCAGGCACAGATACGCAGTATTTT.

The chain employs TRBV27 and TRBJ2-5; 14 nucleotides match TRBD2. The germline V gene encodes CDR1 MNHEY and CDR2 SMNVEV (reference sequence). V was pared by 6 bases and J by 2 bases, with 5 bases of the junction left unmatched. The CDR3 is 16 amino acids. The CDR3 DNA reads TGTGCCAGCAGGAGGACTAGCGGGAGGCAACAAGAGACCCAGTACTTC. Amino acids: CASRRTSGRQQETQYF.

The chain carries TRBV6-1 and TRBJ2-3; D gene ambiguous. The germline CDR1 and CDR2 sequences are MNHNS and SASEGT. V lost 10 bases to trimming and J lost 2 bases, with 13 bases between them. This CDR3 comprises 13 residues. This chain's CDR3 is CATVPGSTDTQYF. The CDR3 bases are TGTGCCACCGTTCCGGGTTCCACAGATACGCAGTATTTT.

The V gene is TRBV30, the J gene TRBJ2-1, with D uncertain. V was cut by 2 bases and J by 1 base, with 9 bases left in between. The germline CDR1 and CDR2 sequences are GTSNPN and SVGIG (reference sequence). The CDR3 has 14 residues. CDR3 region: CAWSRVGSYNEQFF. The CDR3, as DNA: TGTGCCTGGAGTCGAGTGGGGTCCTACAATGAGCAGTTCTTC. The variable domain in full, completed from reference TRBV30 and TRBJ2-1, reads SQTIHQWPATLVQPVGSPLSLECTVEGTSNPNLYWYRQAAGRGLQLLFYSVGIGQISSEVPQNLSASRPQDRQFILSSKKLLLSDSGFYLCAWSRVGSYNEQFFGPGTRLTVL.

V usage is TRBV9 and J usage is TRBJ1-2; D possibly corresponds to TRBD1 (5 bases). CDR3 length equals 14 residues. The germline V gene encodes CDR1 SGDLS and CDR2 YYNGEE. The V end lost 0 bases, the J end lost 2 bases, and 8 bases lay between the germline ends. The DNA for the CDR3 is TGTGCCAGCAGCGTAGTGCAGGGCAACTATGGCTACACCTTC. It is translated as CASSVVQGNYGYTF.

The rearrangement links TRBV5-1 to TRBJ2-2; 8 positions match TRBD2. CDR1 is SGHRS, CDR2 YFSETQ, per germline. V gave up 4 bases and J gave up 7 bases; unmatched junction bases: 9. The CDR3 is made up of 15 amino acids. CDR3 loop: CASSTRTSSSGELFF. The DNA of the CDR3 is TGCGCCAGCAGCACTAGGACTAGCTCGAGCGGGGAGCTGTTTTTT.

The chain uses TRBV4-1 and TRBJ2-2, with 8 nucleotides matching TRBD2. This CDR3 has 15 amino acids. Germline CDR1 is MGHRA and CDR2 is YSYEKL. J lost 0 bases, V lost 8 bases, and 5 bases had no gene match. The CDR3 region is CASGSGTSNTGELFF. CDR3 bases: TGCGCCAGCGGTAGCGGGACCTCGAACACCGGGGAGCTGTTTTTT.

This chain uses TRBV27 with TRBJ1-1; D uncertain. Per germline, CDR1 MNHEY and CDR2 SMNVEV (reference sequence). The length of the CDR3 is 13 residues. Trimming took 1 base from V and 8 from J, leaving 11 bases between them. The CDR3 spells CASSLLFTGEAFF. In DNA, the CDR3 is TGTGCCAGCAGTTTATTATTTACCGGGGAAGCTTTCTTT.

The chain joins TRBV5-1 to TRBJ1-1, with a weak D call TRBD1 (5 bases). This CDR3 comprises 13 residues. Germline values: CDR1 SGHRS, CDR2 YFSETQ. V was shortened by 1 base and J by 4 bases, with 8 bases between the two germline ends. CDR3 loop: CASSLRDLTEAFF. CDR3 sequence (DNA): TGCGCCAGCAGCTTGCGGGACCTCACTGAAGCTTTCTTT.

CDR3 amino acids: CASSFTSGTDTQYF. The DNA of the CDR3 is TGTGCCAGCAGCTTTACTAGCGGTACAGATACGCAGTATTTT. This chain uses TRBV11-2 with TRBJ2-3, with TRBD2 matching over 8 bases. The CDR3 totals 14 residues. With 3 bases clipped from V and 3 bases from J, the junction kept 2 bases outside the gene matches. Germline V lookup: CDR1 SGHAT, CDR2 FQNNGV.

The chain has TRBV10-3 and TRBJ2-1; D may be TRBD1 or TRBD2 (5 bases each). Trimming stripped 11 bases from V and 2 bases from J, with 13 bases between. Germline V CDR1 and CDR2: ENHRY, SYGVKD. CDR3 length equals 13 residues. CDR3 protein: CACRDPTYNEQFF. CDR3 in DNA: TGTGCCTGCCGGGACCCCACCTACAATGAGCAGTTCTTC.

The chain couples TRBV5-1 to TRBJ1-4; D unresolved. The germline V and J ends were trimmed by 4 bases and 6 bases, with 13 bases remaining between them. CDR3 length equals 14 residues. CDR1 SGHRS and CDR2 YFSETQ come from the germline V gene. As DNA, the CDR3 is TGCGCCAGCAGCGGGTCCTGGCCGGATGAAAAACTGTTTTTT. This sequence encodes CASSGSWPDEKLFF.

The chain is built from TRBV18 and TRBJ1-1; 10 bases match TRBD1. V lost 5 bases, J lost 3 bases, and 6 bases stayed unmatched. CDR1 is KGHSH, CDR2 LQKENI, per germline. This CDR3 region has 15 residues. The CDR3, as DNA: TGTGCCAGCTCATCCGGGACAGGGGCCTACACTGAAGCTTTCTTT. Translated, it gives CASSSGTGAYTEAFF. The entire variable domain, with the rest obtained from reference TRBV18 and TRBJ1-1, is as follows: NAGVMQNPRHLVRRRGQEARLRCSPMKGHSHVYWYRQLPEEGLKFMVYLQKENIIDESGMPKERFSAEFPKEGPSILRIQQVVRGDSAAYFCASSSGTGAYTEAFFGQGTRLTVV.

This chain uses TRBV19 with TRBJ1-1; a possible D gene is TRBD1 (6 bases). Germline V lookup: CDR1 LNHDA, CDR2 SQIVND (reference sequence). With 3 bases removed from V and 3 bases from J, the gap between germline ends came to 8 bases. This CDR3 comprises 13 residues. The CDR3 here is CASSIKGDTEAFF. DNA for the CDR3: TGTGCCAGTAGTATTAAGGGGGACACTGAAGCTTTCTTT.

The chain has TRBV27 and TRBJ2-7, with D possibly TRBD1 on 5 matching bases. CDR1 is MNHEY and CDR2 is SMNVEV in the germline V gene (reference sequence). This CDR3 contains 14 residues. V was shortened by 5 bases and J by 5 bases, with 16 bases between the two germline ends. The CDR3 nucleotides read TGTGCCAGCAGTCTTACGTGGGGCCAGGACGAGCAGTACTTC. This gives the protein CASSLTWGQDEQYF.

CDR3: CASSLETNQPQHF. The CDR3 bases are TGTGCCAGCAGCTTAGAGACAAATCAGCCCCAGCATTTT. The rearrangement links TRBV11-3 to TRBJ1-5; no firm D call. V was clipped by 0 bases and J by 4 bases, with 4 bases between them. This CDR3 is built from 13 residues. Germline V lookup: CDR1 SGHNT, CDR2 YENEEA.

This clone was counted between two and nine times. In nucleotides, the CDR3 is TGTGCCAGCAGTCCGACTAGCGGGATCAATGAGCAGTTCTTC. Translating it yields CASSPTSGINEQFF. The J gene is TRBJ2-1, the V gene TRBV6-6; 11 positions agree with TRBD2. The germline gives CDR1 MNHNY, CDR2 SVGAGI (reference sequence). There are 14 residues in the CDR3. Trimming took 5 bases from V and 6 from J; bases not matched to a gene: 3.

The J gene is TRBJ1-1, the V gene TRBV28; 8 bases line up with TRBD1. The germline CDR1 and CDR2 sequences are MDHEN and SYDVKM. V lost 7 bases to trimming and J lost 1 base; unmatched junction nucleotides: 11. The CDR3 runs 16 residues. CDR3 DNA sequence: TGTGCCAGCACCTCCCCAGGGGGCTTGGGGAACACTGAAGCTTTCTTT. Encoded protein: CASTSPGGLGNTEAFF.

The chain joins TRBV5-1 to TRBJ1-2; TRBD1 agrees at 8 bases. The V and J ends lost 6 bases and 4 bases, in that order; junction bases with no gene match: 8. Germline CDR1 SGHRS, CDR2 YFSETQ. CDR3 length equals 14 residues. CDR3 region: CASTTNTGGYGYTF. DNA of the CDR3: TGCGCCAGCACAACGAATACAGGGGGCTATGGCTACACCTTC.

The chain joins TRBV7-9 to TRBJ2-5; D unclear. Looked up from germline, CDR1 is SEHNR and CDR2 is FQNEAQ (reference sequence). With 2 bases removed from V and 1 base from J, the gap between germline ends came to 5 bases. This CDR3 has 13 residues. The CDR3 sequence: CASSLLTQETQYF. For the CDR3, the DNA is TGTGCCAGCAGCTTACTAACCCAAGAGACCCAGTACTTC.

In this sample, this clone turned up a few times. CDR3 nucleotide sequence: TGTGCCAGCAGTTTATGGGACGGTCTTCATGGCTACACCTTC. The encoded protein is CASSLWDGLHGYTF. This sequence joins TRBV28 and TRBJ1-2, with no clear D. The V gene lost 0 bases and the J gene lost 6 bases, with 11 bases spanning the gap. Germline CDR1 reads MDHEN; CDR2 reads SYDVKM. This CDR3 spans 14 amino acids.

The rearrangement uses TRBV11-1 and TRBJ2-2; the D gene is possibly TRBD1 (6 bases). CDR1 is SGHAT and CDR2 is FQDESV in the germline V gene (reference sequence). The V gene lost 1 base and the J gene lost 6 bases, with 18 bases spanning the gap. The CDR3 contains 17 residues. CDR3 residues: CASSLGLDRSNSGELFF. Here the CDR3 DNA reads TGTGCCAGCAGCTTAGGCCTGGACAGATCAAACTCCGGGGAGCTGTTTTTT. Full variable domain (rest looked up from reference TRBV11-1 and TRBJ2-2): EAEVAQSPRYKITEKSQAVAFWCDPISGHATLYWYRQILGQGPELLVQFQDESVVDDSQLPKDRFSAERLKGVDSTLKIQPAELGDSAMYLCASSLGLDRSNSGELFFGEGSRLTVL.

This rearrangement joins TRBV9 to TRBJ2-5, with TRBD2 matching over 10 bases. The CDR3 spans 13 residues. Germline CDR1 is SGDLS and CDR2 is YYNGEE. Trimming removed 2 bases from V and 5 bases from J; junction bases left unmatched: 0. The CDR3 DNA is TGTGCCAGCAGCGTTAGCGGGAGGGAGACCCAGTACTTC. It yields the protein CASSVSGRETQYF.

V usage is TRBV5-6 and J usage is TRBJ1-5; D gene ambiguous. The CDR3 loop spans 14 amino acids. The V end lost 3 bases, the J end lost 1 base, and 8 bases lay between the germline ends. Per germline, CDR1 SGHDT and CDR2 YYEEEE. The CDR3 loop is CASSSALSNQPQHF. The CDR3, as DNA: TGTGCCAGCAGCTCCGCCCTAAGCAATCAGCCCCAGCATTTT.